This T cell receptor (beta chain) appears in the sequencing data of a study of cytomegalovirus exposure and HLA in healthy donors. Healthy donors of bone marrow made up the group. In nominal health when sampled, donors likely had unrecorded immune exposures nonetheless. CDR3 length equals 17 residues. Germline values: CDR1 PRHDT, CDR2 FYEKMQ (reference sequence). Trimming cost V 4 bases and J 2 bases, with 19 bases left between them. Vbeta (60) and Jbeta (13) primers were used in the PCR. Clones were sequenced by immunoSEQ multiplex PCR, and TCRdb holds only the in-frame ones, with some missing. The sample carries 150,000 to 200,000 clones, 70% to 90% recorded once.

This TCR came from a woman younger than 45 in good health and CMV-seronegative. The chain employs TRBV13 and TRBJ2-3; unclear D gene. Sample: PBMCs. The chain's CDR3 is CASSSTERGSYTDTQYF. The CDR3 nucleotides are TGTGCCAGCAGCTCAACCGAGCGCGGTAGCTACACAGATACGCAGTATTTT. Looking up the rest from reference TRBV13 and TRBJ2-3 gives the full variable domain: AAGVIQSPRHLIKEKRETATLKCYPIPRHDTVYWYQQGPGQDPQFLISFYEKMQSDKGSIPDRFSAQQFSDYHSELNMSSLELGDSALYFCASSSTERGSYTDTQYFGPGTRLTVL.